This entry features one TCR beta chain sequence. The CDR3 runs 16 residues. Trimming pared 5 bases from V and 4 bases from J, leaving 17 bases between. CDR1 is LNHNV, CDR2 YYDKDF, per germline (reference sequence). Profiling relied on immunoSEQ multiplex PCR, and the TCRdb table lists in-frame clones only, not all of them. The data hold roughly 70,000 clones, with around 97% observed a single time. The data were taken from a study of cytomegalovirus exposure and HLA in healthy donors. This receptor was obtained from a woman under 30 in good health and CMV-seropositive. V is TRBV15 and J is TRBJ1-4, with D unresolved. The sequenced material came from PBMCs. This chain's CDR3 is CATSRTGSSFNEKLFF. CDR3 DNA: TGTGCCACCAGCCGAACCGGGAGCAGCTTTAATGAAAAACTGTTTTTT.